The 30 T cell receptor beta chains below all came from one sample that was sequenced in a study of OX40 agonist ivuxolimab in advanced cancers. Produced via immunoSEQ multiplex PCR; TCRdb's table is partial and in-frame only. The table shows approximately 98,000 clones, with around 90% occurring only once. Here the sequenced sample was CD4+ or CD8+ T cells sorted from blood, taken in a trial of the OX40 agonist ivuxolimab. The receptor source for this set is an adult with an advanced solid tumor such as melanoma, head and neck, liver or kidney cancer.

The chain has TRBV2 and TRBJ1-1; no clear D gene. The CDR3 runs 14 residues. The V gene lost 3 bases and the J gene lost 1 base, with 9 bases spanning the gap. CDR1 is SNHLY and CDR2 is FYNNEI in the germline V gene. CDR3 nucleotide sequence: TGTGCCAGCAGTGACTCTCTGGGGAACACTGAAGCTTTCTTT. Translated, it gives CASSDSLGNTEAFF.

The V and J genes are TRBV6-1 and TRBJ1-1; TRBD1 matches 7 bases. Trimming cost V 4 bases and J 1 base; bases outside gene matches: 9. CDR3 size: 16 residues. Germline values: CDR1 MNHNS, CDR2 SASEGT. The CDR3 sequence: CASSVDRAGSNTEAFF. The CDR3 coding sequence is TGTGCCAGCAGTGTTGACAGGGCGGGGTCGAACACTGAAGCTTTCTTT.

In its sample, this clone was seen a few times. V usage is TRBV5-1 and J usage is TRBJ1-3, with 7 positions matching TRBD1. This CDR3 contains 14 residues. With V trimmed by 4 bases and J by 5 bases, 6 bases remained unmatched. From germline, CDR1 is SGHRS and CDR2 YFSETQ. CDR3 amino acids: CASSPDRERNTIYF. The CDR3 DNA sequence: TGCGCCAGCAGCCCCGACAGGGAAAGAAACACCATATATTTT.

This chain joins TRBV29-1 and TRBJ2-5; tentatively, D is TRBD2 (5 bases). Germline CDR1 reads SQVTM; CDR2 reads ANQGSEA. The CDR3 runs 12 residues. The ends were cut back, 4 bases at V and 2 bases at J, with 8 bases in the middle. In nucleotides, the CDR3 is TGCAGCGTTGGACTACCTCAAGAGACCCAGTACTTC. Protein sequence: CSVGLPQETQYF.

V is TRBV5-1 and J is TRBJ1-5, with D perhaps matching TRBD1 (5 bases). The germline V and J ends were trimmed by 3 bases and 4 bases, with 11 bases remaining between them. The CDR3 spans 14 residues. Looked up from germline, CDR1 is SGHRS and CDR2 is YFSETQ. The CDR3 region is CASSWEPGNQPQHF. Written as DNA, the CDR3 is TGCGCCAGCAGCTGGGAACCAGGGAATCAGCCCCAGCATTTT.

The CDR3 region has the DNA TGTGCCAGCTCGGGAGTAGCGGGAAGCCAAGAGACCCAGTACTTC. It encodes CASSGVAGSQETQYF. This rearrangement joins TRBV7-6 to TRBJ2-5; 8 bases are a match to TRBD2. Trimming removed 8 bases from V and 1 base from J; junction bases left unmatched: 9. Germline V gives CDR1 SGHVS, CDR2 FNYEAQ. CDR3 size: 15 residues.

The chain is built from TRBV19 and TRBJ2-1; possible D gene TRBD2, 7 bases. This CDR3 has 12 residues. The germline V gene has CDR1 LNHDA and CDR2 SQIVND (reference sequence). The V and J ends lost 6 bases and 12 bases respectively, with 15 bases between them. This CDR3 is CASSLTGRGQFF. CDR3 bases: TGTGCCAGTAGCCTAACAGGGAGGGGGCAGTTCTTC.

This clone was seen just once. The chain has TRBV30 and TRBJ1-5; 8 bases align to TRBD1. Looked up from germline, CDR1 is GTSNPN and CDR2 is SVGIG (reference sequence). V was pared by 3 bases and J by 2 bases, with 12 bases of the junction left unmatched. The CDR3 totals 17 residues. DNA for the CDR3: TGTGCCTGGAGCCCCCGGCGGCAGGGGGCCCGCAATCAGCCCCAGCATTTT. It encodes CAWSPRRQGARNQPQHF.

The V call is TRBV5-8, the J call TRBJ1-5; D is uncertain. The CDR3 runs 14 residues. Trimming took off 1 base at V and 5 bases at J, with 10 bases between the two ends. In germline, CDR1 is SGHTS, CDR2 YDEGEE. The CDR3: CASSLRTEDQPQHF. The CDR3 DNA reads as TGTGCCAGCAGCTTGAGGACGGAAGATCAGCCCCAGCATTTT. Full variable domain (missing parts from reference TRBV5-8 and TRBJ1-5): EAGVTQSPTHLIKTRGQQATLRCSPISGHTSVYWYQQALGLGLQFLLWYDEGEERNRGNFPPRFSGRQFPNYSSELNVNALELEDSALYLCASSLRTEDQPQHFGDGTRLSIL.

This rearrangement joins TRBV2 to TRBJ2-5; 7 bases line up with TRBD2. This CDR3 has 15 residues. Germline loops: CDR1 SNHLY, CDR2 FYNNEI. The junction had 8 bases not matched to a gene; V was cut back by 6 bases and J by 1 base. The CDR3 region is CASRALARAQETQYF. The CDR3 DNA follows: TGTGCCAGCAGAGCACTAGCGCGAGCCCAAGAGACCCAGTACTTC. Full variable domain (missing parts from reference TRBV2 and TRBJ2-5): EPEVTQTPSHQVTQMGQEVILRCVPISNHLYFYWYRQILGQKVEFLVSFYNNEISEKSEIFDDQFSVERPDGSNFTLKIRSTKLEDSAMYFCASRALARAQETQYFGPGTRLLVL.

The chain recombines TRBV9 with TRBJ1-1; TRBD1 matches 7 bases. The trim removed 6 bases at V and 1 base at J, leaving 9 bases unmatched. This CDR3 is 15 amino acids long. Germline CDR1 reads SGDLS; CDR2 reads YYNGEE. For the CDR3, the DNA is TGTGCCAGCACCCCAGGGGGGAAGTCGAACACTGAAGCTTTCTTT. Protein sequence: CASTPGGKSNTEAFF.

The CDR3 coding sequence is TGTGCCAGCAGCCCCGACGGATACCTCTATGGCTACACCTTC. It is translated as CASSPDGYLYGYTF. This chain uses TRBV6-5 with TRBJ1-2; D uncertain. The germline V gene encodes CDR1 MNHEY and CDR2 SVGAGI. CDR3 length: 14 amino acids. V was shortened by 6 bases and J by 4 bases, with 15 bases between the two germline ends.

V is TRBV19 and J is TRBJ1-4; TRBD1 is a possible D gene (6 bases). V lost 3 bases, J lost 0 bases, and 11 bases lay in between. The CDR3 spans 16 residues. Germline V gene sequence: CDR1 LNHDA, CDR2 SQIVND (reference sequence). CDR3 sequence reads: CASSIRDTATNEKLFF. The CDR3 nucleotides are TGTGCCAGTAGTATCCGGGACACTGCAACTAATGAAAAACTGTTTTTT.

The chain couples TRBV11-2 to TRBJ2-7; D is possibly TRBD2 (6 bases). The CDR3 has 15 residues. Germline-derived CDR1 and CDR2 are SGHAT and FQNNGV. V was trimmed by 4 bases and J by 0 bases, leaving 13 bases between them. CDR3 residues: CASSSAGGSSYEQYF. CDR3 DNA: TGTGCCAGCAGCTCGGCCGGGGGTAGCTCCTACGAGCAGTACTTC. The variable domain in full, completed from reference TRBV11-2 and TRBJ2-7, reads EAGVAQSPRYKIIEKRQSVAFWCNPISGHATLYWYQQILGQGPKLLIQFQNNGVVDDSQLPKDRFSAERLKGVDSTLKIQPAKLEDSAVYLCASSSAGGSSYEQYFGPGTRLTVT.

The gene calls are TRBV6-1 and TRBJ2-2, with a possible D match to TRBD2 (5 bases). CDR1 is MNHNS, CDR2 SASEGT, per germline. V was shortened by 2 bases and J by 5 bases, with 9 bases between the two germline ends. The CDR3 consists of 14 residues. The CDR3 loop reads CASSESTGTGELFF. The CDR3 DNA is TGTGCCAGCAGTGAATCTACGGGGACCGGGGAGCTGTTTTTT.

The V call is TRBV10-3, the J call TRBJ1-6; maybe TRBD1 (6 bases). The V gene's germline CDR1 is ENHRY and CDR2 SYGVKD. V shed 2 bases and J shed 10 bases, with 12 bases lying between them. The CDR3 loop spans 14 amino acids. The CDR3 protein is CAISEDRSGSPLHF. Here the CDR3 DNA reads TGTGCCATCAGTGAGGACAGGTCTGGGTCACCCCTCCACTTT.

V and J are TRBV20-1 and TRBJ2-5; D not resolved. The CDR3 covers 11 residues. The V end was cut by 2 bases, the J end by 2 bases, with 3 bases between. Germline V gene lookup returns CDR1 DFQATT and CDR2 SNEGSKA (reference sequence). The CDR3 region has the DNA TGCAGTGCTAGATATCAAGAGACCCAGTACTTC. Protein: CSARYQETQYF.

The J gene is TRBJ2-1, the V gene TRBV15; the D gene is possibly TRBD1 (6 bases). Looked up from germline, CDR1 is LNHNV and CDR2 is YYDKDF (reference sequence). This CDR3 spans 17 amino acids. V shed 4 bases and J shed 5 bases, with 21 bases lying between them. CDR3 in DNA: TGTGCCACCAGCATCATCCACAGGGCCACCATCAACAATGAGCAGTTCTTC. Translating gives CATSIIHRATINNEQFF.

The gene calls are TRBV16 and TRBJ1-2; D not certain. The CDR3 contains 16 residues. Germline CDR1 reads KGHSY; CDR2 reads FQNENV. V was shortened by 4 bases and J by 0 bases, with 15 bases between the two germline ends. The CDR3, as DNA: TGTGCCAGCAGCCCTTATGAGGGAAGCGCTAACTATGGCTACACCTTC. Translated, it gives CASSPYEGSANYGYTF.

CDR3 DNA sequence: TGCGCCAGCAGCGGCCTAGGGACAGGGGGCTTTAGAGAAAAACTGTTTTTT. Its protein product is CASSGLGTGGFREKLFF. The chain joins TRBV5-1 to TRBJ1-4; 12 bases are a match to TRBD1. The CDR3 has 17 residues. V lost 4 bases to trimming and J lost 8 bases; unmatched junction nucleotides: 12. CDR1 SGHRS and CDR2 YFSETQ come from the germline V gene. Complete variable domain (other parts from reference TRBV5-1 and TRBJ1-4): KAGVTQTPRYLIKTRGQQVTLSCSPISGHRSVSWYQQTPGQGLQFLFEYFSETQRNKGNFPGRFSGRQFSNSRSEMNVSTLELGDSALYLCASSGLGTGGFREKLFFGSGTQLSVL.

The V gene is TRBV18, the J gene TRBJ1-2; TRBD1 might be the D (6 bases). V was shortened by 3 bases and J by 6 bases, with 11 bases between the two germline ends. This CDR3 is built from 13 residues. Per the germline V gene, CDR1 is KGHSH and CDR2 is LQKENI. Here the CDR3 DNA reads TGTGCCAGCTCACCCCAGGGGAGTGATGGCTACACCTTC. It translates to CASSPQGSDGYTF.

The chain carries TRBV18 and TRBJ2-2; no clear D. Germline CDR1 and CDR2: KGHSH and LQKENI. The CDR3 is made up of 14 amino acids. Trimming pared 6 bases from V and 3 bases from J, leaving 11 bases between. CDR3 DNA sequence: TGTGCCAGCTCCTGGATTCAGGACACCGGGGAGCTGTTTTTT. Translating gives CASSWIQDTGELFF. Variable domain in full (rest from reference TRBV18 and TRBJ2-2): NAGVMQNPRHLVRRRGQEARLRCSPMKGHSHVYWYRQLPEEGLKFMVYLQKENIIDESGMPKERFSAEFPKEGPSILRIQQVVRGDSAAYFCASSWIQDTGELFFGEGSRLTVL.

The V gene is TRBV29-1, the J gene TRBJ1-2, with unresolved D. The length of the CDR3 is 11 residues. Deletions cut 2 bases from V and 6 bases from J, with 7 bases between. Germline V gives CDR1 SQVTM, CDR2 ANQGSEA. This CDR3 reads CSVELLNGYTF. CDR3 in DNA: TGCAGCGTTGAACTGTTGAATGGCTACACCTTC.

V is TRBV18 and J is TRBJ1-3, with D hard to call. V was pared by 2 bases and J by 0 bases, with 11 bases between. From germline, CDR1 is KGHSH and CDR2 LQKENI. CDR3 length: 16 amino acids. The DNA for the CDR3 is TGTGCCAGCTCACCAGAAGCGGCAGCCTCTGGAAACACCATATATTTT. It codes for CASSPEAAASGNTIYF.

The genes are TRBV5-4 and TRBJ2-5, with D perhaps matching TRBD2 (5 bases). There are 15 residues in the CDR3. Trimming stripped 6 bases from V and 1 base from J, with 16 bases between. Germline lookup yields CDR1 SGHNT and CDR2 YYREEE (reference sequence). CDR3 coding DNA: TGTGCCAGCATGTCGGCTAGCCAAGGCCAAGAGACCCAGTACTTC. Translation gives CASMSASQGQETQYF.

The chain's CDR3 is CASRLRGFYGNQPQHF. Here the CDR3 DNA reads TGTGCAAGTCGCTTAAGGGGTTTTTATGGCAATCAGCCCCAGCATTTT. This chain connects TRBV12-2 to TRBJ1-5; TRBD1, as called in the table, went unchecked against the DNA. TRBV12-2 is reported as a pseudogene. The CDR3 is 16 amino acids.

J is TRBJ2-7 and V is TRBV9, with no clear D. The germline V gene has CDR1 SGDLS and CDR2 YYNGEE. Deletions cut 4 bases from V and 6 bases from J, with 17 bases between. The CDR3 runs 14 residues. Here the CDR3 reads CASSTRSGVGEQYF. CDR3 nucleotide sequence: TGTGCCAGCAGCACCCGGAGTGGAGTTGGCGAGCAGTACTTC.

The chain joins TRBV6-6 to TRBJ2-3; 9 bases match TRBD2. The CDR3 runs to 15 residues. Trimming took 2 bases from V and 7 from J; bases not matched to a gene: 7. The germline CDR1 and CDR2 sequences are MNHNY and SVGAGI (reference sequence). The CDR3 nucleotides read TGTGCCAGCAGTTACATGCTAGCGGGAAGGAATACGCAGTATTTT. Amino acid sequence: CASSYMLAGRNTQYF.

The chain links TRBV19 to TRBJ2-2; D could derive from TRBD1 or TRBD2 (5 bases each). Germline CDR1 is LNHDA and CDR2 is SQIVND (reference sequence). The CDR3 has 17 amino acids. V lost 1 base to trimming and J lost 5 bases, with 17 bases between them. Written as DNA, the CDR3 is TGTGCCAGTAGTATAGGGACCGGGACGAAGAATACCGGGGAGCTGTTTTTT. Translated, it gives CASSIGTGTKNTGELFF.

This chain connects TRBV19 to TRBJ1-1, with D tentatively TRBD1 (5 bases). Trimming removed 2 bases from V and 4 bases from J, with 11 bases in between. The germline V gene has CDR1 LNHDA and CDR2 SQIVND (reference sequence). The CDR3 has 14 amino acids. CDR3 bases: TGTGCCAGTAGTATACGGGTGGGGGGCACTGAAGCTTTCTTT. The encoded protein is CASSIRVGGTEAFF.